The entry below gives a single T cell receptor (beta chain) sequence along with its context. The sample comes from a study of cytomegalovirus exposure and HLA in healthy donors. The V gene's germline CDR1 is MNHNY and CDR2 SVGAGI (reference sequence). CDR3 length: 13 amino acids. The junction had 1 base not matched to a gene; V was cut back by 4 bases and J by 2 bases. With 60 Vbeta and 13 Jbeta primers, the PCR was carried out. The data were produced by immunoSEQ multiplex PCR, yet TCRdb's version contains in-frame clones alone and is incomplete. The profile shows tens of thousands of clones, roughly 85% of them singletons.

This receptor was identified in a man aged 25-40 years in good health and CMV-seronegative. Sample: PBMCs. The rearrangement uses TRBV6-6 and TRBJ1-2, with TRBD1 matching over 7 bases. In DNA, the CDR3 is TGTGCCAGCAGTTCGGGACAGAACTATGGCTACACCTTC. Its protein is CASSSGQNYGYTF.